A single sample is the source of the 14 T cell receptor beta chains below, sequenced in a study of T-cell reconstitution after alpha-beta-depleted transplantation in children. TCRbeta library construction was performed incorporating unique molecular identifiers. TCRdb ran MiXCR on the PCR reads and lists one entry per CDR3 protein. This sample has about 15,000 distinct CDR3 sequences, with approximately 5.3% found just once. The sequencing used PBMCs, collected before TCRalphabeta/CD19-depleted stem cell transplant. These receptors all come from a boy between 10 and 17 years old with acute lymphoblastic leukemia, due to receive a stem cell transplant.

This clonotype was seen repeatedly, ten times or more. The rearrangement links TRBV27 to TRBJ2-1, with D perhaps matching TRBD1 or TRBD2 (6 bases each). This CDR3 is 15 amino acids long. Germline lookup yields CDR1 MNHEY and CDR2 SMNVEV (reference sequence). V lost 0 bases, J lost 4 bases, and 10 bases lay in between. CDR3 region: CASSLSGAGYNEQFF. The CDR3 DNA is TGTGCCAGCAGTTTATCGGGGGCGGGGTACAATGAGCAGTTCTTC.

This clonotype was recorded many times. The chain combines TRBV11-3 with TRBJ2-2, with no clear D. The CDR3 is 16 residues long. Trimming removed 1 base from V and 0 bases from J, with 9 bases in between. Germline-derived CDR1 and CDR2 are SGHNT and YENEEA. CDR3 protein: CASSLALSANTGELFF. The CDR3 nucleotides read TGTGCCAGCAGCTTAGCACTCAGTGCGAACACCGGGGAGCTGTTTTTT.

This clonotype was counted ten times or more. The chain is built from TRBV13 and TRBJ1-1; TRBD1 might be the D (6 bases). Trimming left V 6 bases short and J 5 bases short, with 16 bases between. This CDR3 contains 14 residues. Germline CDR1 PRHDT, CDR2 FYEKMQ (reference sequence). The CDR3, as DNA: TGTGCCAGCAGAGGGGGGGAGGCTTCGACTGAAGCTTTCTTT. Encoded protein: CASRGGEASTEAFF.

In its sample, this clonotype was seen many times. The rearrangement links TRBV12-3 or TRBV12-4 to TRBJ2-1; D not resolved. Between the trimmed V and J ends, which lost 2 bases and 5 bases, there was a span of 4 bases. The CDR3 sequence is 12 residues long. CDR3: CASSLLDNEQFF. Written as DNA, the CDR3 is TGTGCCAGCAGTTTATTGGACAATGAGCAGTTCTTC.

This clonotype appeared many times. This chain connects TRBV6-5 to TRBJ2-7; 8 nucleotides match TRBD2. Unmatched junction bases numbered 7, after V lost 8 bases and J lost 4 bases. The CDR3 is 13 residues long. CDR1 and CDR2 (germline): MNHEY, SVGAGI. CDR3 sequence reads: CASRQRESYEQYF. The DNA of the CDR3 is TGTGCCAGCCGTCAGCGGGAGTCGTACGAGCAGTACTTC.

This clonotype appeared many times. This chain links TRBV6-2 or TRBV6-3 with TRBJ2-2; D is unresolved. The CDR3 is made up of 13 amino acids. V shed 10 bases and J shed 3 bases, with 12 bases lying between them. CDR1 MNHEY and CDR2 SVGEGT come from the germline V gene. CDR3 bases: TGTGCCACCCACAACGGGTACACCGGGGAGCTGTTTTTT. Protein: CATHNGYTGELFF.

This clonotype has ten or more counts. V gene TRBV18 combines with J gene TRBJ1-5; 9 nucleotides line up with TRBD1. Germline loops: CDR1 KGHSH, CDR2 LQKENI. The trim removed 6 bases at V and 4 bases at J, leaving 4 bases unmatched. CDR3 size: 14 residues. CDR3 sequence reads: CASSGGQGNQPQHF. The CDR3 DNA reads as TGTGCCAGCTCCGGTGGACAGGGGAATCAGCCCCAGCATTTT.

Ten or more counts support this clonotype. V is TRBV28 and J is TRBJ1-2; 8 bases are a match to TRBD1. Germline lookup yields CDR1 MDHEN and CDR2 SYDVKM. V lost 3 bases and J lost 2; bases outside the gene matches: 8. The CDR3 sequence is 16 residues long. CDR3: CASSLLAGGMNYGYTF. CDR3 in DNA: TGTGCCAGCAGTTTGCTCGCAGGGGGCATGAACTATGGCTACACCTTC.

The sample holds many counts of this clonotype. The chain recombines TRBV9 with TRBJ2-7, with 8 positions matching TRBD2. CDR3 size: 14 residues. The V gene end was trimmed by 1 base and the J gene end by 2 bases; junction bases not matched to a gene: 2. CDR1 SGDLS and CDR2 YYNGEE come from the germline V gene. The CDR3 DNA sequence: TGTGCCAGCAGCGTACGAGCGGGGGCCTACGAGCAGTACTTC. It encodes CASSVRAGAYEQYF.

J is TRBJ2-5 and V is TRBV29-1, with 11 bases identical to TRBD2. Germline CDR1 reads SQVTM; CDR2 reads ANQGSEA. The CDR3 has 12 amino acids. V shed 7 bases and J 4 bases; nucleotides not matched to a gene: 2. CDR3 loop: CSGTSGPETQYF. The DNA for the CDR3 is TGCAGCGGGACTAGCGGGCCAGAGACCCAGTACTTC.

This clonotype came up many times. This chain uses TRBV6-5 with TRBJ2-2, with D maybe TRBD2 (5 bases). Trimming pared 2 bases from V and 4 bases from J, leaving 8 bases between. Germline lookup yields CDR1 MNHEY and CDR2 SVGAGI. The CDR3 sequence is 14 residues long. CDR3: CASSYDYATGELFF. In DNA form, the CDR3 reads TGTGCCAGCAGTTACGACTACGCCACCGGGGAGCTGTTTTTT.

This clonotype was counted ten times or more. The chain employs TRBV2 and TRBJ2-7; no definite D call. The CDR3 contains 14 residues. Per germline, CDR1 SNHLY and CDR2 FYNNEI. V was pared by 6 bases and J by 2 bases, with 14 bases between. The CDR3 DNA follows: TGTGCCAGCAGGGGGTTGGCAGTCCCCTACGAGCAGTACTTC. It encodes CASRGLAVPYEQYF.

This clonotype came up many times. The chain has TRBV4-2 and TRBJ2-5; 10 bases are shared with TRBD2. Trimming at V came to 1 base and at J to 4 bases, leaving 9 bases not matched to a gene. Germline V gene lookup returns CDR1 LGHNA and CDR2 YNFKEQ. The length of the CDR3 is 17 residues. The CDR3 reads CASSQVAGTSEGETQYF. For the CDR3, the DNA is TGTGCCAGCAGCCAAGTAGCGGGGACTAGCGAGGGAGAGACCCAGTACTTC.

This clonotype was observed many times. V usage is TRBV10-3 and J usage is TRBJ2-1; 13 bases fit TRBD2. The trim removed 10 bases at V and 8 bases at J, leaving 8 bases unmatched. Germline assignment: CDR1 ENHRY and CDR2 SYGVKD. CDR3 length: 14 residues. The CDR3 here is CATRTSGSVYEQFF. The CDR3 bases are TGTGCCACCCGGACTAGCGGGAGTGTCTATGAGCAGTTCTTC.